The 28 T cell receptor beta chains in this list originate from one sample, sequenced in a study of cytomegalovirus exposure and HLA in healthy donors. PCR was performed using 60 Vbeta and 13 Jbeta primers. Measured with immunoSEQ multiplex PCR; TCRdb has only the in-frame clones, and not every one. The table for this sample gives around 100,000 clones. Sequencing input: PBMCs. The receptor source for this set is a middle-aged man in good health and CMV-seronegative.

The rearrangement uses TRBV13 and TRBJ1-1; D is possibly TRBD1 (5 bases). This CDR3 contains 13 residues. Trimming removed 2 bases at V and 3 bases at J, with 7 bases between. CDR1 and CDR2 from the germline V gene are PRHDT and FYEKMQ (reference sequence). The chain's CDR3 is CASSLSRDTEAFF. CDR3 DNA: TGTGCCAGCAGCTTATCCAGGGACACTGAAGCTTTCTTT.

The chain links TRBV5-1 to TRBJ1-4; D may be TRBD1 (5 bases). Germline values: CDR1 SGHRS, CDR2 YFSETQ. Deletions cut 0 bases from V and 7 bases from J, with 13 bases between. CDR3 length equals 15 residues. The CDR3 bases are TGCGCCAGCAGCTTGGCAGGGTCCTCGGGTGAAAAACTGTTTTTT. Amino acids: CASSLAGSSGEKLFF.

This chain uses TRBV6-5 with TRBJ1-6; D might be TRBD1 (6 bases). Germline lookup yields CDR1 MNHEY and CDR2 SVGAGI. The CDR3 length is 15 residues. Trimming pared 6 bases from V and 3 bases from J, leaving 12 bases between. The CDR3 protein is CASSPQGFYNSPLHF. CDR3 DNA sequence: TGTGCCAGCAGCCCACAGGGTTTCTATAATTCACCCCTCCACTTT.

The CDR3 is CASSSLGGTNQPQHF. The CDR3, as DNA: TGTGCCAGCAGCTCTCTGGGGGGTACCAATCAGCCCCAGCATTTT. The V gene is TRBV7-9, the J gene TRBJ1-5; a weak D match, TRBD1 (5 bases). V was clipped by 4 bases and J by 3 bases, with 13 bases between them. Germline assignment: CDR1 SEHNR and CDR2 FQNEAQ (reference sequence). The CDR3 sequence is 15 residues long. The whole variable domain, filled in from reference TRBV7-9 and TRBJ1-5, reads DTGVSQNPRHKITKRGQNVTFRCDPISEHNRLYWYRQTLGQGPEFLTYFQNEAQLEKSRLLSDRFSAERPKGSFSTLEIQRTEQGDSAMYLCASSSLGGTNQPQHFGDGTRLSIL.

This chain joins TRBV4-1 and TRBJ2-1; the D gene is possibly TRBD2 (6 bases). The V end was cut by 1 base, the J end by 5 bases, with 9 bases between. Germline CDR1 reads MGHRA; CDR2 reads YSYEKL. The CDR3 is 14 residues long. CDR3: CASSQVGLNNEQFF. CDR3 nucleotide sequence: TGCGCCAGCAGCCAAGTTGGACTAAACAATGAGCAGTTCTTC.

The rearrangement joins TRBV5-5 to TRBJ1-2; perhaps TRBD1 as D (5 bases). The V and J ends lost 0 bases and 2 bases respectively, with 23 bases between them. Germline CDR1 SGHKS, CDR2 YYEKEE (reference sequence). The length of the CDR3 is 19 residues. DNA for the CDR3: TGTGCCAGCAGCTTGGCAACCGACCCAGGGTGGAAGAAAAACTATGGCTACACCTTC. This sequence encodes CASSLATDPGWKKNYGYTF.

V is TRBV28 and J is TRBJ2-7, with 9 bases identical to TRBD1. V shed 5 bases and J 3 bases; nucleotides not matched to a gene: 8. The V gene's germline CDR1 is MDHEN and CDR2 SYDVKM. CDR3 length: 15 amino acids. The DNA for the CDR3 is TGTGCCAGCAGTCCCGGGACAGGGACACTCTACGAGCAGTACTTC. Its translation is CASSPGTGTLYEQYF.

This sequence joins TRBV6-6 and TRBJ1-3, with TRBD1 as a possible D gene (6 bases). The V gene's germline CDR1 is MNHNY and CDR2 SVGAGI (reference sequence). V was clipped by 7 bases and J by 4 bases, with 17 bases between them. The length of the CDR3 is 15 residues. The CDR3 DNA reads as TGTGCCAGCAACCTAGGGGGGGGAGGGGGAAACACCATATATTTT. The encoded protein is CASNLGGGGGNTIYF.

The V call is TRBV2, the J call TRBJ2-2, with D maybe TRBD1 (6 bases). The CDR3 is made up of 14 amino acids. V gave up 6 bases and J gave up 6 bases, with 14 bases separating them. Germline CDR1 and CDR2: SNHLY and FYNNEI. This chain's CDR3 is CASRSATGPGELFF. CDR3 coding DNA: TGTGCCAGCAGGTCGGCCACAGGGCCCGGGGAGCTGTTTTTT.

The rearrangement links TRBV7-2 to TRBJ2-7; 7 nucleotides line up with TRBD1. Germline trimming cut 5 bases from V and 4 bases from J; bases unmatched to any gene: 11. The CDR3 consists of 15 residues. The germline V gene has CDR1 SGHTA and CDR2 FQGNSA. CDR3 sequence reads: CASSPQRGRRYEQYF. The CDR3 DNA reads as TGTGCCAGCAGCCCCCAGAGGGGGCGTAGGTACGAGCAGTACTTC.

V usage is TRBV5-1 and J usage is TRBJ2-1, with a tentative D call TRBD1 (6 bases). V was trimmed by 0 bases and J by 6 bases, leaving 10 bases between them. The CDR3 contains 14 residues. Germline V gives CDR1 SGHRS, CDR2 YFSETQ. The CDR3 DNA follows: TGCGCCAGCAGCTTGGCCCGGGACATCAATGAGCAGTTCTTC. Its translation: CASSLARDINEQFF.

V and J are TRBV28 and TRBJ2-7; the D is unclear. Germline CDR1 and CDR2: MDHEN and SYDVKM. V was clipped by 5 bases and J by 6 bases, with 8 bases between them. The CDR3 is 11 amino acids. In nucleotides, the CDR3 is TGTGCCAGCAGTCTTAGTCGCGAGCAGTACTTC. Encoded protein: CASSLSREQYF.

V is TRBV27 and J is TRBJ2-1; 8 bases align to TRBD2. Germline trimming cut 5 bases from V and 6 bases from J; bases unmatched to any gene: 12. Germline V gene lookup returns CDR1 MNHEY and CDR2 SMNVEV (reference sequence). The CDR3 has 16 amino acids. CDR3 protein: CASSPIAGQLANEQFF. The CDR3 nucleotides are TGTGCCAGCAGTCCTATAGCGGGACAACTCGCCAATGAGCAGTTCTTC.

This chain uses TRBV30 with TRBJ1-3; D is possibly TRBD1 (6 bases). Per the germline V gene, CDR1 is GTSNPN and CDR2 is SVGIG (reference sequence). The CDR3 runs 15 residues. V lost 4 bases, J lost 1 base, and 14 bases lay in between. CDR3 coding DNA: TGTGCCTGGACCCCAGGGGAACGGTCTGGAAACACCATATATTTT. This sequence encodes CAWTPGERSGNTIYF.

The chain couples TRBV30 to TRBJ2-1; TRBD1 matches at 7 bases. The CDR3 runs to 13 residues. J was trimmed by 6 bases and V by 3 bases; bases with no gene match: 5. CDR1 GTSNPN and CDR2 SVGIG come from the germline V gene (reference sequence). This CDR3 is CAWSRDSGNEQFF. The CDR3 bases are TGTGCCTGGAGCCGGGACAGTGGCAATGAGCAGTTCTTC. The full variable domain, rest sourced from reference TRBV30 and TRBJ2-1, is SQTIHQWPATLVQPVGSPLSLECTVEGTSNPNLYWYRQAAGRGLQLLFYSVGIGQISSEVPQNLSASRPQDRQFILSSKKLLLSDSGFYLCAWSRDSGNEQFFGPGTRLTVL.

This chain uses TRBV7-9 with TRBJ2-5, with 8 bases aligning to TRBD2. V gave up 7 bases and J gave up 0 bases; unmatched junction bases: 4. The CDR3 is made up of 14 amino acids. Germline CDR1 SEHNR, CDR2 FQNEAQ (reference sequence). The CDR3 loop is CASTRGGHQETQYF. CDR3 DNA: TGTGCCAGCACCCGGGGGGGACACCAAGAGACCCAGTACTTC.

V and J are TRBV30 and TRBJ2-5, with 12 bases that match TRBD2. The junction had 3 bases not matched to a gene; V was cut back by 3 bases and J by 4 bases. In germline, CDR1 is GTSNPN, CDR2 SVGIG (reference sequence). The CDR3 sequence is 14 residues long. This CDR3 reads CAWRTSGSGETQYF. The CDR3 bases are TGTGCCTGGAGGACTAGCGGGAGTGGAGAGACCCAGTACTTC.

V is TRBV5-1 and J is TRBJ1-6; D is undetermined. Germline CDR1 reads SGHRS; CDR2 reads YFSETQ. V lost 0 bases and J 8 bases, leaving 15 bases between the germline ends. The CDR3 is made up of 16 amino acids. CDR3 region: CASSLEAREAYSPLHF. CDR3 bases: TGCGCCAGCAGCTTGGAGGCCCGGGAAGCTTATTCACCCCTCCACTTT.

This rearrangement joins TRBV6-6 to TRBJ2-5; D perhaps matches TRBD1 (5 bases). In germline, CDR1 is MNHNY, CDR2 SVGAGI (reference sequence). The CDR3 loop spans 16 amino acids. V was trimmed by 2 bases and J by 5 bases, leaving 18 bases between them. CDR3 sequence (DNA): TGTGCCAGCAGTTACGGGGCTAGTGGGTCTTCGGAGACCCAGTACTTC. Amino acid sequence: CASSYGASGSSETQYF.

This sequence joins TRBV28 and TRBJ1-2; 7 bases agree with TRBD1. The V segment lost 6 bases and the J segment 4 bases; nucleotides outside the gene matches: 8. This CDR3 region has 14 residues. CDR1 and CDR2 from the germline V gene are MDHEN and SYDVKM. Here the CDR3 DNA reads TGTGCCAGCAGCCGCCTCGGGACAGTCTATGGCTACACCTTC. This gives the protein CASSRLGTVYGYTF.

The chain links TRBV6-5 to TRBJ2-3, with D tentatively TRBD2 (6 bases). V lost 5 bases, J lost 3 bases, and 12 bases lay in between. Germline V CDR1 and CDR2: MNHEY, SVGAGI. The CDR3 totals 14 residues. The CDR3 sequence: CASSLTRATDTQYF. CDR3 in DNA: TGTGCCAGCAGTCTGACTAGAGCAACAGATACGCAGTATTTT.

The chain has TRBV4-1 and TRBJ2-7, with 11 bases identical to TRBD2. V lost 3 bases to trimming and J lost 3 bases; unmatched junction nucleotides: 4. Germline-derived CDR1 and CDR2 are MGHRA and YSYEKL. CDR3 length: 15 residues. The CDR3 sequence is CASSHRTSGFYEQYF. DNA for the CDR3: TGCGCCAGCAGCCACCGGACTAGCGGGTTCTACGAGCAGTACTTC.

The chain's CDR3 is CASSLDGQGGRELFF. CDR3 DNA sequence: TGCGCCAGCAGCTTGGACGGACAGGGAGGTCGGGAGCTGTTTTTT. V and J are TRBV5-1 and TRBJ2-2; 8 nucleotides align to TRBD1. CDR1 and CDR2 (germline): SGHRS, YFSETQ. J gave up 9 bases and V 0 bases, and 7 bases lay outside the gene matches. This CDR3 is built from 15 residues.

The chain carries TRBV27 and TRBJ2-2; 8 bases match TRBD2. Trimming took 4 bases from V and 9 from J; bases not matched to a gene: 4. Germline-derived CDR1 and CDR2 are MNHEY and SMNVEV (reference sequence). The CDR3 contains 13 residues. The CDR3 nucleotides read TGTGCCAGCAGTTCACGGGAGGGATGGGAGCTGTTTTTT. It specifies CASSSREGWELFF.

DNA of the CDR3: TGTGCCAGCAGTCCAAAGCCGACAGGGATAGTACATGGCTACACCTTC. As protein: CASSPKPTGIVHGYTF. V and J are TRBV27 and TRBJ1-2, with 7 bases that match TRBD1. The germline CDR1 and CDR2 sequences are MNHEY and SMNVEV (reference sequence). This CDR3 spans 16 amino acids. V lost 5 bases to trimming and J lost 6 bases; unmatched junction nucleotides: 15.

The rearrangement links TRBV18 to TRBJ1-4; 9 bases align to TRBD1. This CDR3 contains 18 residues. V shed 2 bases and J 7 bases; nucleotides not matched to a gene: 14. Germline V lookup: CDR1 KGHSH, CDR2 LQKENI. The CDR3 protein is CASSPSGAPGQGVEKLFF. CDR3 in DNA: TGTGCCAGCTCACCAAGCGGAGCACCGGGACAGGGAGTTGAAAAACTGTTTTTT. Supplemented by reference TRBV18 and TRBJ1-4, the full variable domain reads NAGVMQNPRHLVRRRGQEARLRCSPMKGHSHVYWYRQLPEEGLKFMVYLQKENIIDESGMPKERFSAEFPKEGPSILRIQQVVRGDSAAYFCASSPSGAPGQGVEKLFFGSGTQLSVL.

The chain combines TRBV7-2 with TRBJ2-1; D possibly corresponds to TRBD2 (7 bases). The CDR3 has 16 amino acids. Germline CDR1 reads SGHTA; CDR2 reads FQGNSA. Trimming took off 1 base at V and 3 bases at J, with 13 bases between the two ends. CDR3 sequence reads: CASSLGGGGGYNEQFF. DNA for the CDR3: TGTGCCAGCAGCTTAGGGGGGGGCGGAGGCTACAATGAGCAGTTCTTC.

The chain joins TRBV5-5 to TRBJ2-7, with 8 bases that match TRBD1. The CDR3 has 17 amino acids. Losses at the gene ends were 0 bases for V and 2 bases for J; bases not matched to a gene: 10. Germline CDR1 and CDR2: SGHKS and YYEKEE (reference sequence). DNA for the CDR3: TGTGCCAGCAGCTTGGAGGACCGGGACAGGCCGACCTACGAGCAGTACTTC. Protein sequence: CASSLEDRDRPTYEQYF.